The T cell receptor (beta chain) described here comes from a study of CD8 T cells in Susac syndrome. cDNA came from roughly 0.53 to 1 ug RNA primed by random hexamers. TCRdb processed the immunoSEQ multiplex PCR reads anew with MiXCR; each CDR3 protein has one entry. The data contain 70,000 or so distinct CDR3 sequences, around 95% of them seen just once; the ten biggest clones take up around 0.61%. While CD8+ and CD4+ T cells were isolated negatively, TEMRA cells were enriched by FACS. V lost 8 bases to trimming and J lost 4 bases, with 17 bases between them. Germline V gene data show CDR1 as SEHNR and CDR2 as FQNEAQ (reference sequence). This CDR3 is built from 14 residues.

The sample taken for sequencing was CD8+ T cells from PBMCs. The receptor comes from a human donor with multiple sclerosis. This chain links TRBV7-9 with TRBJ1-2; D unresolved. The CDR3 loop reads CASRSGASGYGYTF. The CDR3 DNA reads as TGTGCCAGCCGTTCGGGCGCCTCGGGCTATGGCTACACCTTC.